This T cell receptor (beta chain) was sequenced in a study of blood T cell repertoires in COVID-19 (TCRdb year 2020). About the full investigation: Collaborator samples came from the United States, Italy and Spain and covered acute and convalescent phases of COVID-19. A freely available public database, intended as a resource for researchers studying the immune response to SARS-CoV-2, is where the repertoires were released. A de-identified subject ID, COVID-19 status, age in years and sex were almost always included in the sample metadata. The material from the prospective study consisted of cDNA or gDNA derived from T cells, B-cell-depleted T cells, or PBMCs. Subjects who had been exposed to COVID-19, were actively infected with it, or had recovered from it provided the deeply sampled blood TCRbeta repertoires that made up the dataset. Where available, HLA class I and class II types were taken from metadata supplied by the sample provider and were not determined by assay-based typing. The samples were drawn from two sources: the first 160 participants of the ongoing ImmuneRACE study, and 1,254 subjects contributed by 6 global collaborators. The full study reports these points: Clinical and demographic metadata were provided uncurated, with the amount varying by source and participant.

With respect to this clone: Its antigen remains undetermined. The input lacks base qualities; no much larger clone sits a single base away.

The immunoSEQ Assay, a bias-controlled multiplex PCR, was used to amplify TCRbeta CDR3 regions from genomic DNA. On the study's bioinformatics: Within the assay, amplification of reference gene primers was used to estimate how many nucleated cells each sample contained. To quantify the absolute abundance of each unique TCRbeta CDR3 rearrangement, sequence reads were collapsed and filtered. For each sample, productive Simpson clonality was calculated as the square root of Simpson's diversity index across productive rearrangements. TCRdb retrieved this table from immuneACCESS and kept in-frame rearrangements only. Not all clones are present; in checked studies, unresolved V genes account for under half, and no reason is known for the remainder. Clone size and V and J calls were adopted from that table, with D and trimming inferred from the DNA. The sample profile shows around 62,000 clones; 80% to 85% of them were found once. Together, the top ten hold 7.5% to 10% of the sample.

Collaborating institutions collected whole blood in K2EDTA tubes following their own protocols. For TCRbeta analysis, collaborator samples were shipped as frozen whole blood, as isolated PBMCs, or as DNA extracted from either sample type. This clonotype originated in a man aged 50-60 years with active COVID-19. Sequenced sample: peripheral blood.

DNA sequence: TGTGCCAGCATCGCCCTGGGACTCCCGGGCTACGAGCAGTACTTC. This translates into CASIALGLPGYEQYF. This receptor chain uses TRBV7-8 and TRBJ2-7, with TRBD2 as a weak D call on 6 bases. The germline V gene gives CDR1 as SGHVS and CDR2 as FQNEAQ. The trim is 7 bases for V and 3 bases for J, with a gap of 19 bases between the germline ends. From the cysteine through the phenylalanine, the CDR3 covers 15 amino acids. CDR3 DNA is the only sequence kept; it has 45 bases, read in frame from the first base.